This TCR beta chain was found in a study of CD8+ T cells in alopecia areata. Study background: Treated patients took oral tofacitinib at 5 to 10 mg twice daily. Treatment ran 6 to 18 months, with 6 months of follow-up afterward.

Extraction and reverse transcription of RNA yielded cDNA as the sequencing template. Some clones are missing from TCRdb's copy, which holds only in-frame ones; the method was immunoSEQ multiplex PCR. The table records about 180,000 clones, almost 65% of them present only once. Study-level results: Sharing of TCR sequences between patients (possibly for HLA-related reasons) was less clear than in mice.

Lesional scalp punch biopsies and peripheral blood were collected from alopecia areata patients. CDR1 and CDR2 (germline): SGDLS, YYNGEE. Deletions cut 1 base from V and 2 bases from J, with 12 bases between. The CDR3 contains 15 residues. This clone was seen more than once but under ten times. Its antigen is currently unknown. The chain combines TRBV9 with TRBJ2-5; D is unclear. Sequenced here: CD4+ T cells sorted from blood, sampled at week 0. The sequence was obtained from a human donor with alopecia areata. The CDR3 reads CASSVSPVRQETQYF. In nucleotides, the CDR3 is TGTGCCAGCAGCGTAAGTCCCGTGAGGCAAGAGACCCAGTACTTC.